This T cell receptor (beta chain) was sequenced during a study of cytomegalovirus exposure and HLA in healthy donors. The study, taken as a whole, reports: Most TCR sequences were seen very rarely across donors, but some public TCRs occurred in many. A later look showed TCR association rates differing by HLA locus, highest for DRB1 and lowest for HLA-C.

Between the trimmed V and J ends, which lost 0 bases and 1 base, there was a span of 7 bases. The V gene's germline CDR1 is MNHEY and CDR2 SVGAGI. The length of the CDR3 is 14 residues. A word on this clone: Its antigen remains unidentified.

PCR used 60 Vbeta primers and 13 Jbeta primers. Profiled with immunoSEQ multiplex PCR; TCRdb holds only in-frame clones, not every one. The table lists fewer than 250,000 clones, around 82% of them singletons. Sequenced sample: PBMCs. This clonotype originated in a woman aged 25 to 45 in good health and CMV-seropositive. This chain uses TRBV6-5 with TRBJ2-7; D is unclear. The CDR3 reads CASSYSISSYEQYF. As DNA, the CDR3 is TGTGCCAGCAGTTACTCGATCAGTTCCTACGAGCAGTACTTC.